These 27 T cell receptor beta chains were sequenced from one sample in a study of shared clonotypes between healthy human individuals. Repertoires were generated with immunoSEQ multiplex PCR, while TCRdb's copy carries only in-frame clones and drops some. Of 800,000 to 950,000 clones in the sample, just over 95% were seen once. Positively selected for CCR7, the CD45RO-negative cells used as naive CD8 cells excluded terminally differentiated effector memory CD45RA+ cells. The specimen was naive CD8+ T cells sorted from blood. The receptor set was obtained from a man aged 25 to 40 in good health.

This clone was seen just once. The DNA of the CDR3 is TGCGCCAGCAGCCAAGCTACCCCGGGGGATACGCAGTATTTT. Its protein is CASSQATPGDTQYF. This rearrangement joins TRBV4-1 to TRBJ2-3, with D possibly TRBD2 on 5 matching bases. V shed 1 base and J shed 6 bases, with 11 bases lying between them. The CDR3 contains 14 residues. Germline CDR1 and CDR2: MGHRA and YSYEKL.

The V call is TRBV19, the J call TRBJ1-2; D is unclear. The CDR3 runs to 12 residues. CDR1 and CDR2 (germline): LNHDA, SQIVND (reference sequence). V shed 3 bases and J shed 8 bases, with 10 bases lying between them. The CDR3 nucleotides read TGTGCCAGTAGTATTGGTATAGGAGGCTACACCTTC. Protein sequence: CASSIGIGGYTF.

The chain joins TRBV15 to TRBJ2-3; 7 bases match TRBD1. The CDR3 is 16 residues long. Trimming took 3 bases from V and 6 from J; bases not matched to a gene: 12. Germline V CDR1 and CDR2: LNHNV, YYDKDF (reference sequence). CDR3 in DNA: TGTGCCACCAGCAGCCACCGGGCCTCACAGGGGGATACGCAGTATTTT. This codes for CATSSHRASQGDTQYF.

This chain connects TRBV29-1 to TRBJ2-7; the D gene is possibly TRBD2 (6 bases). Germline lookup yields CDR1 SQVTM and CDR2 ANQGSEA. The V end was cut by 4 bases, the J end by 2 bases, with 12 bases between. The CDR3 sequence is 13 residues long. The CDR3, as DNA: TGCAGCGTTGTTGGAGGGATCACCTACGAGCAGTACTTC. This translates into CSVVGGITYEQYF.

The genes are TRBV18 and TRBJ1-4; TRBD1 aligns across 9 bases. The length of the CDR3 is 17 residues. The germline V gene encodes CDR1 KGHSH and CDR2 LQKENI. V lost 2 bases and J lost 7; bases outside the gene matches: 11. CDR3 in DNA: TGTGCCAGCTCACCAGGGGAAACAGGGGGCGTATCTGAAAAACTGTTTTTT. Its translation is CASSPGETGGVSEKLFF.

The gene calls are TRBV29-1 and TRBJ1-2, with D hard to call. CDR3 length equals 12 residues. With 6 bases removed from V and 7 bases from J, the gap between germline ends came to 15 bases. CDR1 SQVTM and CDR2 ANQGSEA come from the germline V gene. The CDR3 DNA is TGCAGCGTGCGGCTGAGGGAACGTGGCTACACCTTC. Translation gives CSVRLRERGYTF.

In DNA form, the CDR3 reads TGTGCCAGCTCACTACGACTAGCGGAGAAGATCAAATTGAACACAGATACGCAGTATTTT. This gives the protein CASSLRLAEKIKLNTDTQYF. The chain links TRBV18 to TRBJ2-3; 9 bases match TRBD2. CDR1 and CDR2 from the germline V gene are KGHSH and LQKENI. V lost 4 bases to trimming and J lost 2 bases; unmatched junction nucleotides: 19. There are 20 residues in the CDR3.

The rearrangement links TRBV6-6 to TRBJ1-1, with 8 bases lining up with TRBD1. Unmatched junction bases numbered 3, after V lost 6 bases and J lost 0 bases. CDR1 MNHNY and CDR2 SVGAGI come from the germline V gene (reference sequence). This CDR3 is built from 14 residues. The CDR3 nucleotides are TGTGCCAGCAGCTCGGACAGGGTGAACACTGAAGCTTTCTTT. This gives the protein CASSSDRVNTEAFF.

The chain employs TRBV29-1 and TRBJ2-5; the D gene is possibly TRBD2 (5 bases). Trimming removed 0 bases from V and 2 bases from J, with 16 bases in between. Germline CDR1 reads SQVTM; CDR2 reads ANQGSEA. This CDR3 comprises 16 residues. The DNA for the CDR3 is TGCAGCGTTGAAGATCTTCTAGCCGATAATCAAGAGACCCAGTACTTC. Its protein product is CSVEDLLADNQETQYF. The full variable domain, with the rest looked up from reference TRBV29-1 and TRBJ2-5, is SAVISQKPSRDICQRGTSLTIQCQVDSQVTMMFWYRQQPGQSLTLIATANQGSEATYESGFVIDKFPISRPNLTFSTLTVSNMSPEDSSIYLCSVEDLLADNQETQYFGPGTRLLVL.

CDR3 sequence reads: CASSLVRAQREDQETQYF. In DNA form, the CDR3 reads TGTGCCAGCAGCTTAGTAAGGGCCCAGCGGGAGGATCAAGAGACCCAGTACTTC. J is TRBJ2-5 and V is TRBV7-3; TRBD2 matches 9 bases. Germline loops: CDR1 SGHTA, CDR2 FQGTGA. V lost 2 bases, J lost 2 bases, and 12 bases stayed unmatched. The CDR3 covers 18 residues.

The V and J genes are TRBV6-6 and TRBJ2-3; 10 nucleotides agree with TRBD2. J gave up 2 bases and V 6 bases, and 5 bases lay outside the gene matches. Germline values: CDR1 MNHNY, CDR2 SVGAGI (reference sequence). This CDR3 comprises 15 residues. CDR3 loop: CASSRTSGYTDTQYF. CDR3 sequence (DNA): TGTGCCAGCAGCCGGACTAGCGGATACACAGATACGCAGTATTTT.

V and J are TRBV19 and TRBJ2-1; unclear D gene. CDR1 LNHDA and CDR2 SQIVND come from the germline V gene (reference sequence). Trimming took 5 bases from V and 7 from J, leaving 9 bases between them. The CDR3 is made up of 12 amino acids. CDR3 coding DNA: TGTGCCAGTAGTTCAGTGGGAAATGAGCAGTTCTTC. It is translated as CASSSVGNEQFF.

The chain joins TRBV7-9 to TRBJ1-4, with D maybe TRBD1 (5 bases). Deletions cut 5 bases from V and 8 bases from J, with 24 bases between. The germline gives CDR1 SEHNR, CDR2 FQNEAQ (reference sequence). This CDR3 is built from 17 residues. The CDR3 is CASSLQTGSEGWEKLFF. CDR3 sequence (DNA): TGTGCCAGCAGCCTACAGACGGGCAGCGAGGGGTGGGAAAAACTGTTTTTT.

This chain connects TRBV27 to TRBJ2-3; D uncertain. Germline-derived CDR1 and CDR2 are MNHEY and SMNVEV (reference sequence). Trimming left V 7 bases short and J 0 bases short, with 14 bases between. The CDR3 is made up of 15 amino acids. CDR3 nucleotide sequence: TGTGCCAGCACCGTTACCCATTCTAGCACAGATACGCAGTATTTT. Its protein product is CASTVTHSSTDTQYF.

The chain carries TRBV7-9 and TRBJ1-1, with unresolved D. This CDR3 spans 14 amino acids. Trimming stripped 0 bases from V and 7 bases from J, with 12 bases between. Germline CDR1 and CDR2: SEHNR and FQNEAQ (reference sequence). The CDR3 sequence: CASSLAPGAHEAFF. CDR3 DNA: TGTGCCAGCAGCTTAGCGCCGGGCGCCCATGAAGCTTTCTTT.

V and J are TRBV11-2 and TRBJ1-4, with 7 nucleotides matching TRBD1. From germline, CDR1 is SGHAT and CDR2 FQNNGV. V dropped 1 base and J dropped 0; count of bases not matched to a gene: 5. The CDR3 is 17 amino acids. The CDR3 DNA follows: TGTGCCAGCAGCTTAGGGAGAACAGGGGCAACTAATGAAAAACTGTTTTTT. Translating gives CASSLGRTGATNEKLFF.

The genes are TRBV6-5 and TRBJ2-1; perhaps TRBD1 as D (6 bases). This CDR3 region has 14 residues. Germline-derived CDR1 and CDR2 are MNHEY and SVGAGI. V dropped 4 bases and J dropped 6 bases, with 13 bases sitting between them. The CDR3 DNA sequence: TGTGCCAGCAGTTCACAGGGTTCGGGCAATGAGCAGTTCTTC. Translating gives CASSSQGSGNEQFF.

The chain is built from TRBV19 and TRBJ2-3; 16 bases are shared with TRBD2. CDR1 and CDR2 from the germline V gene are LNHDA and SQIVND (reference sequence). The CDR3 has 19 amino acids. The trim removed 4 bases at V and 4 bases at J, leaving 11 bases unmatched. CDR3 amino acids: CASSTNPGLAGGPPDTQYF. For the CDR3, the DNA is TGTGCCAGTAGTACAAATCCGGGACTAGCGGGAGGGCCCCCAGATACGCAGTATTTT.

This clone was seen only once. The chain joins TRBV7-3 to TRBJ2-1, with TRBD2 identical over 10 bases. The CDR3 covers 15 residues. Germline CDR1 and CDR2: SGHTA and FQGTGA. Trimming removed 5 bases from V and 3 bases from J; junction bases left unmatched: 4. CDR3 loop: CASSPSGRSYNEQFF. DNA for the CDR3: TGTGCCAGCAGCCCTAGCGGGAGAAGCTACAATGAGCAGTTCTTC.

This clone occurred once. The CDR3 spells CASSERGRAWETQYF. The CDR3 DNA is TGTGCCAGCAGTGAACGCGGGAGGGCCTGGGAGACCCAGTACTTC. The rearrangement links TRBV6-1 to TRBJ2-5; 9 bases fit TRBD2. The CDR3 is 15 residues long. V dropped 2 bases and J dropped 5; count of bases not matched to a gene: 6. Germline V CDR1 and CDR2: MNHNS, SASEGT.

The V and J genes are TRBV29-1 and TRBJ2-1, with TRBD2 identical over 10 bases. The CDR3 extends over 14 amino acids. Losses at the gene ends were 3 bases for V and 10 bases for J; bases not matched to a gene: 9. CDR1 and CDR2 (germline): SQVTM, ANQGSEA. CDR3 nucleotide sequence: TGCAGCGTTGATGGGCTAGCGGGAGCGGACGAGCAGTTCTTC. Its translation is CSVDGLAGADEQFF.

The chain is built from TRBV10-2 and TRBJ1-2, with 11 bases fitting TRBD1. J lost 5 bases, V lost 0 bases, and 5 bases had no gene match. Germline CDR1 reads WSHSY; CDR2 reads SAAADI. The CDR3 consists of 16 residues. CDR3 protein: CASSESGQGAGYGYTF. CDR3 bases: TGCGCCAGCAGTGAGTCCGGACAGGGGGCTGGATATGGCTACACCTTC.

The chain combines TRBV21-1 with TRBJ2-7. TRBV21-1 is an annotated pseudogene. The CDR3 covers 14 residues. In DNA, the CDR3 is TGTGCCAGCAGCAGGGCGGCCCCGGCGAACGAGCAGTACTTC. Translation gives CASSRAAPANEQYF.

Points on this clone: The same CDR3 is also encoded by other DNA sequences in this sample. V gene TRBV7-9 combines with J gene TRBJ2-7, with TRBD2 as a possible D gene (5 bases). V was shortened by 8 bases and J by 3 bases, with 5 bases between the two germline ends. This CDR3 is 10 amino acids long. Germline CDR1 reads SEHNR; CDR2 reads FQNEAQ (reference sequence). CDR3 in amino acids: CASGGYEQYF. The CDR3 DNA is TGTGCCAGCGGAGGCTACGAGCAGTACTTC.

The rearrangement uses TRBV30 and TRBJ1-4; D not resolved. Germline CDR1 and CDR2: GTSNPN and SVGIG (reference sequence). Deletions cut 0 bases from V and 6 bases from J, with 2 bases between. This CDR3 has 11 residues. For the CDR3, the DNA is TGTGCCTGGAGTGTAGATGAAAAACTGTTTTTT. Translated, it gives CAWSVDEKLFF.

The V gene is TRBV6-6, the J gene TRBJ1-5; D is perhaps TRBD1 (5 bases). V lost 3 bases and J 6 bases, leaving 18 bases between the germline ends. The CDR3 totals 16 residues. Germline-derived CDR1 and CDR2 are MNHNY and SVGAGI (reference sequence). The CDR3 sequence is CASSYVGVRTAQPQHF. The CDR3 DNA reads TGTGCCAGCAGTTATGTGGGGGTTCGTACGGCTCAGCCCCAGCATTTT.

The chain carries TRBV15 and TRBJ2-3, with TRBD2 matching 8 bases. The junction had 8 bases not matched to a gene; V was cut back by 3 bases and J by 0 bases. The CDR3 runs 17 residues. Germline assignment: CDR1 LNHNV and CDR2 YYDKDF (reference sequence). CDR3 region: CATSRGLVGASTDTQYF. The CDR3 coding sequence is TGTGCCACCAGCAGGGGACTAGTGGGTGCTAGCACAGATACGCAGTATTTT. The variable domain in full, with the rest retrieved from reference TRBV15 and TRBJ2-3, is DAMVIQNPRYQVTQFGKPVTLSCSQTLNHNVMYWYQQKSSQAPKLLFHYYDKDFNNEADTPDNFQSRRPNTSFCFLDIRSPGLGDTAMYLCATSRGLVGASTDTQYFGPGTRLTVL.